This T cell receptor (beta chain) was identified in a study of control samples from healthy donors and cancer patients. Assay used: immunoSEQ multiplex PCR; TCRdb lists only in-frame clones, some missing. Of about 120,000 clones detected, approximately 90% appear once; the ten largest clones hold 7.8%. The CDR3 extends over 17 amino acids. V shed 10 bases, J shed 1 base, and the junction held 14 bases outside the gene matches. Germline V lookup: CDR1 LNHDA, CDR2 SQIVND (reference sequence). This sequence originates from a woman aged 18-29 years in good health. Sequenced input: blood. This sequence joins TRBV19 and TRBJ1-1, with 11 nucleotides matching TRBD1. CDR3 loop: CATIAGTGGRRNTEAFF. CDR3 nucleotide sequence: TGTGCCACTATCGCGGGGACAGGGGGGAGGCGGAACACTGAAGCTTTCTTT.